This T cell receptor beta chain was obtained from a study of blood T cell repertoires in COVID-19. The CDR3 is 15 amino acids. The V gene end was trimmed by 7 bases and the J gene end by 2 bases; junction bases not matched to a gene: 9. In germline, CDR1 is SQVTM, CDR2 ANQGSEA. Profiled with immunoSEQ multiplex PCR; TCRdb holds only in-frame clones, not every one. The table shows some 200,000 clones, with around 84% occurring only once. This receptor was taken from an elderly man with acute or convalescent COVID-19. The V gene is TRBV29-1, the J gene TRBJ2-2; 8 bases line up with TRBD2. The sequencing input was peripheral blood. In nucleotides, the CDR3 is TGCAGCGCGGGGGGTAGCGGGACCAACACCGGGGAGCTGTTTTTT. Translation: CSAGGSGTNTGELFF.